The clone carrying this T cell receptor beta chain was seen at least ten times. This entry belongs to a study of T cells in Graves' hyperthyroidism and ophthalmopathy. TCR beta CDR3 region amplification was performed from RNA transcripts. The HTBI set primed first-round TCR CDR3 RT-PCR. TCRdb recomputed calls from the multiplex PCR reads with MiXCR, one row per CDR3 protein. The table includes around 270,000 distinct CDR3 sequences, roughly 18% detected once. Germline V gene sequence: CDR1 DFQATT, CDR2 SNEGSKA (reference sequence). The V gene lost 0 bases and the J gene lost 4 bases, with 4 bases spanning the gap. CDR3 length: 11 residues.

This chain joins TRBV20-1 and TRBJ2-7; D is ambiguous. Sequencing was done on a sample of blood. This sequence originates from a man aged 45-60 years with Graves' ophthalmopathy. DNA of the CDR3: TGCAGTGCTAGAGATATATACGAGCAGTACTTC. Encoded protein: CSARDIYEQYF.